These T cell receptor beta chains were read from a single sample in a study of T cells in Graves' hyperthyroidism and ophthalmopathy. A single record per CDR3 protein comes from TCRdb applying MiXCR to the multiplex PCR reads. The sample lists approximately 610,000 distinct CDR3 sequences; 15% to 20% were seen once. The specimen was blood. The origin of the receptors is a woman under 30 with Graves' hyperthyroidism. The CDR3 runs from the conserved cysteine through the conserved F or W. The D gene is left open where the match is weak. A clone size is listed for some rows: how often the clone was seen (once, few, many), or a class if it is expanded.

>TRBJ2-3|TRBV18|TRBD2|.
TGTGCCAGCTCACCACCGGCTAGCGGGACGCGGGATACGCAGTATTTT
CASSPPASGTRDTQYF
>TRBJ2-1|TRBV6-1|TRBD2|many
TGTGCCAGCAGGTACAAGGCTAGCGGGCAGAGCGCGACCCATGAGCAGTTCTTC
CASRYKASGQSATHEQFF
>TRBJ2-7|TRBV6-1|.|many
TGTGCCAGCAGTGCATCGCAGCCCTACGAGCAGTACTTC
CASSASQPYEQYF
>TRBJ2-2|TRBV12-3/TRBV12-4|TRBD2|many
TGTGCCAGCAGTTTTGTGACTAGCGGGGGGGCCGTCGCCGGGGAGCTGTTTTTT
CASSFVTSGGAVAGELFF
>TRBJ2-7|TRBV6-1|.|.
TGTGCCAGCTCACCACGCTTTTTTAGCAACCTCTCCTTCCGACCTTACGAGCAGTACTTC
CASSPRFFSNLSFRPYEQYF
>TRBJ1-1|TRBV6-1|.|.
TGTGCCAGCAGTGAAAGGGGTGTCAACACTGAAGCTTTCTTT
CASSERGVNTEAFF
>TRBJ1-5|TRBV12-3/TRBV12-4|TRBD1|few
TGTGCCAGCAGATACTCCGGGACAGCTAGCAATCAGCCCCAGCATTTT
CASRYSGTASNQPQHF
>TRBJ2-5|TRBV7-9|TRBD1|many
TGTGCCAGCAGGATCGGGACAGCCAAAGAGACCCAGTACTTC
CASRIGTAKETQYF
>TRBJ2-7|TRBV4-1|TRBD2|.
TGCGCCAGCAGCCAAGATCAGCTAGCGGGGGATACGGGGCAGTACTTC
CASSQDQLAGDTGQYF
>TRBJ2-1|TRBV2|TRBD2|many
TGTGCCACCAATGTAGCGGGCCCCACGGATGAGCAGTTCTTC
CATNVAGPTDEQFF
>TRBJ2-3|TRBV19|.|.
TGTGCCAGTAGTATCCTCTTTAAAGATACGCAGTATTTT
CASSILFKDTQYF
>TRBJ2-4|TRBV15|.|once
TGTGCCACCAGCAGAGTAAGGAATTCCAAAAACATTCAGTACTTC
CATSRVRNSKNIQYF
>TRBJ1-5|TRBV19|.|few
TGTGCCAGTAACCTCCTGTCCCATAGCAATCAGCCCCAGCATTTT
CASNLLSHSNQPQHF
>TRBJ2-1|TRBV6-2/TRBV6-3|TRBD2|.
TGTGCCAGCAGGCAAGGGACTAGCGGGTACAATGAGCAGTTCTTC
CASRQGTSGYNEQFF
>TRBJ2-6|TRBV25-1|TRBD1|few
TGTGCCAGCAGCAGACCAGGGGGCTCCGGGGCCAACGTCCTGACTTTC
CASSRPGGSGANVLTF
>TRBJ2-5|TRBV5-1|TRBD1|.
TGCGCCAGCAGCCACCGGGACAGGGGAGAGACCCAGTACTTC
CASSHRDRGETQYF
>TRBJ1-2|TRBV6-4|TRBD1|few
TGTGCCGGATCCGACAGGGGGCGCGACAACTATGGCTACACCTTC
CAGSDRGRDNYGYTF
>TRBJ2-7|TRBV20-1|TRBD2|many
TGCAGTGCGGAACTAGCGGGGGGAACCTACGAGCAGTACTTC
CSAELAGGTYEQYF
>TRBJ2-1|TRBV20-1|TRBD2|few
TGCAGTGCTAGAGATTGGCTAGCGGGGAAATATGAGCAGTTCTTC
CSARDWLAGKYEQFF
>TRBJ2-1|TRBV12-5|TRBD2|few
TGTGCTAGTGGTGGTGGTCGGCTAGCGGGGGGCAATGAGCAGTTCTTC
CASGGGRLAGGNEQFF
>TRBJ2-7|TRBV30|.|few
TGTGCCTGGAGTAAGGGGCCCTCCTACGAGCAGTACTTC
CAWSKGPSYEQYF
>TRBJ1-1|TRBV20-1|.|many
TGCAGTGCTAGTCCCAGCATTGAAGCTTTCTTT
CSASPSIEAFF
>TRBJ2-1|TRBV24-1|TRBD1|few
TGTGCCACCAGTGATTTCCCCCGGACAGGGGTGAGTGATCCTTACAATGAGCAGTTCTTC
CATSDFPRTGVSDPYNEQFF
>TRBJ1-6|TRBV6-1|TRBD1|.
TGTGCCAGCAGACCCCGACTAATACTACAGGGGACAAATAATTCACCCCTCCACTTT
CASRPRLILQGTNNSPLHF